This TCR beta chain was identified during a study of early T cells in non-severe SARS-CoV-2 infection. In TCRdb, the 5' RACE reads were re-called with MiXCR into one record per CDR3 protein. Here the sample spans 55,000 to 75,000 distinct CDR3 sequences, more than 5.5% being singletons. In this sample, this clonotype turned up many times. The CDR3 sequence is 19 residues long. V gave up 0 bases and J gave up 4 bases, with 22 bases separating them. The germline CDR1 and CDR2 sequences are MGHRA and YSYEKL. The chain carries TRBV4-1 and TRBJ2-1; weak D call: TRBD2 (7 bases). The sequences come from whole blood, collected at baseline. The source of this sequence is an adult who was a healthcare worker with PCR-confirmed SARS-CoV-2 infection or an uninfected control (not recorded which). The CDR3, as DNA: TGCGCCAGCAGCCAAGATCGGGGGGCGCGGGCTAGGACGTACAATGAGCAGTTCTTC. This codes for CASSQDRGARARTYNEQFF.